This entry features one TCR beta chain sequence. Germline values: CDR1 KGHDR, CDR2 SFDVKD. The CDR3 runs 16 residues. V lost 7 bases, J lost 5 bases, and 14 bases stayed unmatched. Generated by immunoSEQ multiplex PCR, the TCRdb table keeps only in-frame clones and is missing some. The sample comprises hundreds of thousands of clones, around nine tenths of which are singletons, and around 4.5% rests with the top ten. The data originate from a study of blood T cell repertoires in COVID-19. V and J are TRBV24-1 and TRBJ2-5, with 8 bases that match TRBD1. Sequencing was performed on peripheral blood. The receptor was derived from a young woman with acute or convalescent COVID-19. The CDR3 is CATSAPGTGDLETQYF. The CDR3 nucleotides are TGTGCCACCAGCGCACCGGGGACAGGTGATCTGGAGACCCAGTACTTC.